Below are 30 T cell receptor beta chains sequenced from a single sample in a study of blood T cells in healthy people across ages (dated by TCRdb to between 2015 and 2017). Libraries were constructed by 5' RACE. The run used an Illumina HiSeq 2500. A second PCR of about 6 to 11 cycles was performed with a sample-barcoded 5' primer and a J-beta primer mix. TCRdb passed the public sequencing reads through fastp at Q25 and MiXCR, retaining productive beta sequences. Every entry covers one CDR3 protein and lists the most common genes and DNA from its rows. The sample table contains some 760,000 distinct CDR3 sequences; only one count was recorded for more than 20% of them. Approximately 4% of the sample is taken by the ten largest. These sequences were also reported in another study, on T cells of mothers and their children.

The sample taken for sequencing was blood. Source of these receptors: a boy younger than 18 in good health.

V and J are TRBV6-6 and TRBJ2-4; 7 nucleotides agree with TRBD2. After removal of 2 bases from V and 1 base from J, the junction contained 2 bases not matched to a gene. Germline V gene sequence: CDR1 MNHNY, CDR2 SVGAGI (reference sequence). The CDR3 has 15 residues. CDR3 sequence reads: CASSYRREAKNIQYF. CDR3 DNA: TGTGCCAGCAGTTACAGGCGGGAGGCCAAAAACATTCAGTACTTC.

This clonotype was counted only a few times. The chain couples TRBV28 to TRBJ2-4, with TRBD1 as a possible D gene (5 bases). This CDR3 has 16 amino acids. Between the trimmed V and J ends, which lost 2 bases and 2 bases, there was a span of 13 bases. Germline V CDR1 and CDR2: MDHEN, SYDVKM. This CDR3 reads CASSLGMTVPKNIQYF. The CDR3 nucleotides read TGTGCCAGCAGTTTAGGGATGACAGTCCCCAAAAACATTCAGTACTTC. Together with reference TRBV28 and TRBJ2-4, the CDR3 gives the full variable domain: DVKVTQSSRYLVKRTGEKVFLECVQDMDHENMFWYRQDPGLGLRLIYFSYDVKMKEKGDIPEGYSVSREKKERFSLILESASTNQTSMYLCASSLGMTVPKNIQYFGAGTRLSVL.

This clonotype was picked up a small number of times. This sequence joins TRBV29-1 and TRBJ2-1; TRBD1 or TRBD2 may be the D gene (5 bases each). The CDR3 sequence is 16 residues long. Germline CDR1 is SQVTM and CDR2 is ANQGSEA. V was trimmed by 4 bases and J by 0 bases, leaving 16 bases between them. The CDR3 region is CSVGGSGGRSYNEQFF. As DNA, the CDR3 is TGCAGCGTTGGGGGCTCGGGCGGGCGCTCCTACAATGAGCAGTTCTTC.

V gene TRBV12-3 or TRBV12-4 combines with J gene TRBJ2-1, with 10 bases matching TRBD2. The DNA end is a closer match to TRBJ2-5, so the J assignment may be wrong. The CDR3 totals 15 residues. CDR3 sequence: CASSALAGEGGTQYF. For the CDR3, the DNA is TGTGCCAGCAGCGCGCTAGCGGGGGAAGGTGGGACCCAGTACTTC.

The chain employs TRBV3-1 and TRBJ1-2; no clear D gene. V was shortened by 5 bases and J by 8 bases, with 12 bases between the two germline ends. CDR1 is LGHDT, CDR2 YNNKEL, per germline (reference sequence). This CDR3 comprises 12 residues. CDR3 sequence reads: CASSKTVEGYTF. As DNA, the CDR3 is TGTGCCAGCAGCAAAACCGTGGAAGGCTACACCTTC.

Only a few counts were recorded for this clonotype. One end of the junction does not line up with germline, which may come from a read error. V gene TRBV6-2 or TRBV6-3 combines with J gene TRBJ2-1; no clear D gene. This CDR3 has 18 amino acids. The germline V gene has CDR1 MNHEY and CDR2 SVGEGT. CDR3 coding DNA: TGTGCCAGCAGTTACTCTCCGAAGGAGATAGTCACCTACAATGAGCAGTCCTTC. Its translation is CASSYSPKEIVTYNEQSF.

The chain joins TRBV6-5 to TRBJ2-1, with D tentatively TRBD2 (6 bases). Per the germline V gene, CDR1 is MNHEY and CDR2 is SVGAGI. Trimming pared 3 bases from V and 2 bases from J, leaving 14 bases between. The CDR3 extends over 16 amino acids. The CDR3 DNA reads TGTGCCAGCAGTTATTCGGGGGAAAGTGCCTACAATGAGCAGTTCTTC. It translates to CASSYSGESAYNEQFF.

This chain joins TRBV7-2 and TRBJ2-6; D ambiguous. Germline CDR1 SGHTA, CDR2 FQGNSA. This CDR3 spans 15 amino acids. V was shortened by 4 bases and J by 0 bases, with 7 bases between the two germline ends. The CDR3 loop is CASSSFFSGANVLTF. CDR3 coding DNA: TGTGCCAGCAGCTCATTCTTCTCTGGGGCCAACGTCCTGACTTTC. Full variable domain (missing parts from reference TRBV7-2 and TRBJ2-6): GAGVSQSPSNKVTEKGKDVELRCDPISGHTALYWYRQSLGQGLEFLIYFQGNSAPDKSGLPSDRFSAERTGGSVSTLTIQRTQQEDSAVYLCASSSFFSGANVLTFGAGSRLTVL.

J is TRBJ1-1 and V is TRBV4-3; 11 bases fit TRBD1. Per the germline V gene, CDR1 is LGHNA and CDR2 is YSLEER. The V gene end was trimmed by 4 bases and the J gene end by 5 bases; junction bases not matched to a gene: 9. The length of the CDR3 is 16 residues. CDR3 bases: TGCGCCAGCAGCCTCGACGCCGGGACAGGGGGTACTGAAGCTTTCTTT. This encodes CASSLDAGTGGTEAFF.

In this sample, this clonotype turned up a few times. The CDR3 DNA reads TGTGCCAGCAGCCGGACTAACGGGGATACGCAGTATTTT. Amino acid sequence: CASSRTNGDTQYF. The chain joins TRBV5-4 to TRBJ2-3, with a weak D call TRBD2 (6 bases). This CDR3 has 13 amino acids. Trimming stripped 4 bases from V and 6 bases from J, with 12 bases between. Per the germline V gene, CDR1 is SGHNT and CDR2 is YYREEE (reference sequence).

The CDR3 region has the DNA TGCAGTGCTGAATCCGGGACTAGCGGCTACAATGAGCAGTTCTTC. It is translated as CSAESGTSGYNEQFF. The chain combines TRBV20-1 with TRBJ2-1; 11 nucleotides match TRBD2. The CDR3 runs 15 residues. Per germline, CDR1 DFQATT and CDR2 SNEGSKA (reference sequence). V was clipped by 5 bases and J by 3 bases; unmatched bases: 6.

This chain uses TRBV20-1 with TRBJ2-4, with a possible D match to TRBD2 (6 bases). V dropped 0 bases and J dropped 2 bases, with 14 bases sitting between them. CDR3 length: 16 amino acids. The germline V gene has CDR1 DFQATT and CDR2 SNEGSKA (reference sequence). CDR3 DNA sequence: TGCAGTGCTAGAGATATAGCGGCGATCCCCAAAAACATTCAGTACTTC. Translation gives CSARDIAAIPKNIQYF.

This clonotype was detected only a few times. The gene calls are TRBV20-1 and TRBJ2-7, with 8 bases aligning to TRBD2. This CDR3 has 14 residues. CDR1 is DFQATT, CDR2 SNEGSKA, per germline (reference sequence). The chain's CDR3 is CSANLYGRAYEQYF. The CDR3 DNA is TGCAGCGCCAACCTGTACGGGAGGGCCTACGAGCAGTACTTC.

In its sample, this clonotype was seen a few times. The chain links TRBV4-1 to TRBJ2-3; TRBD2 matches at 7 bases. The germline V gene encodes CDR1 MGHRA and CDR2 YSYEKL. Losses at the gene ends were 1 base for V and 6 bases for J; bases not matched to a gene: 10. CDR3 size: 16 residues. The CDR3 region is CASSQVTAGLADTQYF. The DNA of the CDR3 is TGCGCCAGCAGCCAAGTTACAGCGGGGCTTGCGGATACGCAGTATTTT.

This clonotype was detected a few times. CDR3 amino acids: CASTYGEGWDYEQYF. Here the CDR3 DNA reads TGTGCCAGCACCTACGGGGAGGGCTGGGATTACGAGCAGTACTTC. The genes are TRBV6-6 and TRBJ2-7; 7 nucleotides agree with TRBD2. The CDR3 loop spans 15 amino acids. Germline V lookup: CDR1 MNHNY, CDR2 SVGAGI (reference sequence). V dropped 7 bases and J dropped 4; count of bases not matched to a gene: 13.

With regard to this clonotype: Mismatch with germline at one junction end may stem from a read error. The chain recombines TRBV5-5 with TRBJ2-5; D may be TRBD2 (5 bases). Germline V CDR1 and CDR2: SGHKS, YYEKEE (reference sequence). The CDR3 is 15 residues long. In DNA, the CDR3 is TGCGCCAGCAGCTTGAGTTGGAGCGGAGAAGAGACCCAGTACTTC. This codes for CASSLSWSGEETQYF.

V usage is TRBV28 and J usage is TRBJ1-6; D perhaps matches TRBD1 (5 bases). CDR3 size: 17 residues. CDR1 and CDR2 (germline): MDHEN, SYDVKM. Trimming took off 5 bases at V and 0 bases at J, with 14 bases between the two ends. CDR3 in DNA: TGTGCCAGCAGTCCCGGGACGGCCAGCTCCTATAATTCACCCCTCCACTTT. This translates into CASSPGTASSYNSPLHF. The full variable domain, with the rest looked up from reference TRBV28 and TRBJ1-6, is DVKVTQSSRYLVKRTGEKVFLECVQDMDHENMFWYRQDPGLGLRLIYFSYDVKMKEKGDIPEGYSVSREKKERFSLILESASTNQTSMYLCASSPGTASSYNSPLHFGNGTRLTVT.

This rearrangement joins TRBV6-6 to TRBJ1-5; D is unclear. The CDR3 contains 16 residues. V dropped 0 bases and J dropped 0 bases, with 9 bases sitting between them. Germline-derived CDR1 and CDR2 are MNHNY and SVGAGI (reference sequence). CDR3 in amino acids: CASSYSKHYSNQPQHF. In DNA, the CDR3 is TGTGCCAGCAGTTACTCGAAACATTATAGCAATCAGCCCCAGCATTTT.

V is TRBV6-5 and J is TRBJ1-1; 9 bases map to TRBD1. The CDR3 extends over 14 amino acids. Unmatched junction bases numbered 4, after V lost 2 bases and J lost 6 bases. From germline, CDR1 is MNHEY and CDR2 SVGAGI. The CDR3 nucleotides read TGTGCCAGCAGTTACCGGGACAGGGTAGCTGAAGCTTTCTTT. Residues: CASSYRDRVAEAFF.

This clonotype appeared once. The CDR3 loop reads CASSQGPGGAIQETQYF. The CDR3 DNA sequence: TGCGCCAGCAGCCAAGGCCCCGGGGGGGCGATACAAGAGACCCAGTACTTC. The V call is TRBV4-3, the J call TRBJ2-5; 8 bases match TRBD2. This CDR3 has 17 amino acids. J gave up 2 bases and V 1 base, and 9 bases lay outside the gene matches. The germline CDR1 and CDR2 sequences are LGHNA and YSLEER.

V usage is TRBV5-6 and J usage is TRBJ1-4; TRBD1 aligns across 9 bases. Germline-derived CDR1 and CDR2 are SGHDT and YYEEEE. The CDR3 is 15 residues long. V was pared by 1 base and J by 5 bases, with 3 bases of the junction left unmatched. As DNA, the CDR3 is TGTGCCAGCAGCTTGAGACAGGGGGTAAATGAAAAACTGTTTTTT. This codes for CASSLRQGVNEKLFF.

In DNA form, the CDR3 reads TGCGCCAGCAGCCAAGTTTTCGCAGGGGGCGAAAAACTGTTTTTT. This translates into CASSQVFAGGEKLFF. The V gene is TRBV4-1, the J gene TRBJ1-4; 8 bases agree with TRBD1. Germline V lookup: CDR1 MGHRA, CDR2 YSYEKL. This CDR3 contains 15 residues. V shed 1 base, J shed 8 bases, and the junction held 6 bases outside the gene matches.

This clonotype came up a few times. The chain combines TRBV28 with TRBJ1-5; no reliable D call. CDR3 length: 17 residues. Trimming removed 3 bases at V and 0 bases at J, with 15 bases between. From germline, CDR1 is MDHEN and CDR2 SYDVKM. This chain's CDR3 is CASSFEWLRYSNQPQHF. CDR3 coding DNA: TGTGCCAGCAGTTTTGAGTGGCTACGCTATAGCAATCAGCCCCAGCATTTT.

This clonotype appeared a few times. The chain couples TRBV5-1 to TRBJ2-5, with D perhaps assigned TRBD1 or TRBD2 (6 bases each). The length of the CDR3 is 14 residues. V gave up 4 bases and J gave up 3 bases, with 13 bases separating them. CDR1 and CDR2 from the germline V gene are SGHRS and YFSETQ. DNA of the CDR3: TGCGCCAGCAGCATCAACAGGGAGGAAGAGACCCAGTACTTC. Amino acid sequence: CASSINREEETQYF. Looking up the rest from reference TRBV5-1 and TRBJ2-5 gives the full variable domain: KAGVTQTPRYLIKTRGQQVTLSCSPISGHRSVSWYQQTPGQGLQFLFEYFSETQRNKGNFPGRFSGRQFSNSRSEMNVSTLELGDSALYLCASSINREEETQYFGPGTRLLVL.

This clonotype was recorded a few times. The genes are TRBV6-2 or TRBV6-3 and TRBJ2-1, with 9 bases identical to TRBD1. The CDR3 length is 16 residues. The germline CDR1 and CDR2 sequences are MNHEY and SVGEGT. The V segment lost 2 bases and the J segment 7 bases; nucleotides outside the gene matches: 9. The CDR3 sequence: CASSYGVDRGWNEQFF. The CDR3 bases are TGTGCCAGCAGTTACGGGGTGGACAGGGGATGGAATGAGCAGTTCTTC.

In nucleotides, the CDR3 is TGTGCCAGCAGTTCTCCCGGGACAGGGTCGGGGGGTGAAAAACTGTTTTTT. It translates to CASSSPGTGSGGEKLFF. V and J are TRBV28 and TRBJ1-4; 9 bases align to TRBD1. Germline V gene lookup returns CDR1 MDHEN and CDR2 SYDVKM. The CDR3 runs 17 residues. After removal of 4 bases from V and 7 bases from J, the junction contained 13 bases not matched to a gene.

The chain combines TRBV4-2 with TRBJ2-1; 8 nucleotides align to TRBD2. Looked up from germline, CDR1 is LGHNA and CDR2 is YNFKEQ. With 0 bases clipped from V and 0 bases from J, the junction kept 10 bases outside the gene matches. This CDR3 is built from 19 residues. For the CDR3, the DNA is TGTGCCAGCAGCCAAGATCGGGGACTAGTCCAAGGCTCCTACAATGAGCAGTTCTTC. It is translated as CASSQDRGLVQGSYNEQFF.

This clonotype was detected only a few times. This sequence joins TRBV3-1 and TRBJ2-1; possibly TRBD2 for D (5 bases). CDR1 LGHDT and CDR2 YNNKEL come from the germline V gene (reference sequence). The CDR3 runs 12 residues. With 2 bases removed from V and 15 bases from J, the gap between germline ends came to 14 bases. CDR3 nucleotides: TGTGCCAGCAGCCAATCGACGGGATCGTGGTTCTTC. Protein: CASSQSTGSWFF.

The chain is built from TRBV28 and TRBJ1-1; D is unresolved. The germline V gene has CDR1 MDHEN and CDR2 SYDVKM. CDR3 length: 15 residues. V dropped 3 bases and J dropped 3 bases, with 14 bases sitting between them. This CDR3 reads CASSFGGSPYTEAFF. CDR3 nucleotide sequence: TGTGCCAGCAGTTTTGGAGGGAGTCCCTACACTGAAGCTTTCTTT.

V and J are TRBV4-1 and TRBJ2-5, with 10 nucleotides matching TRBD2. Gene TRBJ2-1 matches the end of the DNA better, so the J call may be wrong. The length of the CDR3 is 16 residues. Per the germline V gene, CDR1 is MGHRA and CDR2 is YSYEKL. The CDR3 region is CASSQDYPGTSVEQFF. DNA for the CDR3: TGCGCCAGCAGCCAAGATTATCCCGGGACTAGCGTCGAGCAGTTCTTC.